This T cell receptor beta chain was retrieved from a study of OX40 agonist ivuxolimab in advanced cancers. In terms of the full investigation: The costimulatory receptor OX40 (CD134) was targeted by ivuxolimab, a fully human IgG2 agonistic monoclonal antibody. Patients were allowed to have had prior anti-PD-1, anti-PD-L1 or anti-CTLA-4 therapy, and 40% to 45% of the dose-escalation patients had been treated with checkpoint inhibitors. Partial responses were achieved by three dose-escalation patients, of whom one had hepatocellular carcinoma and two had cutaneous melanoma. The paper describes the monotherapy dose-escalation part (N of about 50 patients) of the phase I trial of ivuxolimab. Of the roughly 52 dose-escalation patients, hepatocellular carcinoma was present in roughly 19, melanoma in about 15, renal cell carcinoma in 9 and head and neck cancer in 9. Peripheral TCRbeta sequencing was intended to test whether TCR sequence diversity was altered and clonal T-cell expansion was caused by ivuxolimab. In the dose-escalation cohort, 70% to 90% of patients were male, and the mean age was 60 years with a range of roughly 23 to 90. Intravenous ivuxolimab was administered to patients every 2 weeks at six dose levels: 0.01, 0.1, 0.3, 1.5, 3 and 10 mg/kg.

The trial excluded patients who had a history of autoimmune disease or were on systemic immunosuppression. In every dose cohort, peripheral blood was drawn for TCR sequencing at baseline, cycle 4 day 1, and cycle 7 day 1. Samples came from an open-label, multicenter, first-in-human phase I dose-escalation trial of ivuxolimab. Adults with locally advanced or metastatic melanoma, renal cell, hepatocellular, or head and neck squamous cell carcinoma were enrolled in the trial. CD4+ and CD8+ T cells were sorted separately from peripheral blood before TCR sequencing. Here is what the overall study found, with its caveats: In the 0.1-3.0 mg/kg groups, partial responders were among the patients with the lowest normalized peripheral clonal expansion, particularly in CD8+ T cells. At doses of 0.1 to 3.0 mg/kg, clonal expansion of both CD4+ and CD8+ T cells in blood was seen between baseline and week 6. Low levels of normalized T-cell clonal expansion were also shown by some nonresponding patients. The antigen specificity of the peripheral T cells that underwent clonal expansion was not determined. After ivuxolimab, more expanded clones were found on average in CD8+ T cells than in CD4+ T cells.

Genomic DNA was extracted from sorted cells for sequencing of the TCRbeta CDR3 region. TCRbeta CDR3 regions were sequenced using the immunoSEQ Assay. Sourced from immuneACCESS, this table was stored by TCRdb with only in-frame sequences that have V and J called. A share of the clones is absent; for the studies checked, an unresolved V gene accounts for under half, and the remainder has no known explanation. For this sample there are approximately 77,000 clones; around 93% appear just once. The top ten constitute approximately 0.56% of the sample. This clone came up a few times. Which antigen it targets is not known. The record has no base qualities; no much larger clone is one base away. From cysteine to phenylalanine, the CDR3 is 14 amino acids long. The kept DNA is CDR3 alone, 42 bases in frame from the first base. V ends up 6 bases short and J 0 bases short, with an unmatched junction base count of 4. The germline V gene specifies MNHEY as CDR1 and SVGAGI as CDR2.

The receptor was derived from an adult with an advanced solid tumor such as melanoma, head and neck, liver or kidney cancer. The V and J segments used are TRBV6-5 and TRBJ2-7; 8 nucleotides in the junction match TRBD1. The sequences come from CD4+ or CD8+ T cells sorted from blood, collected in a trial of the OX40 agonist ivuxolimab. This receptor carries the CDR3 CASSRDRSSYEQYF. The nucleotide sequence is TGTGCCAGCAGCCGGGACAGGTCCTCCTACGAGCAGTACTTC.